A single sample gave rise to the 4 T cell receptor beta chains below, sequenced in a study of CD8 T cells in Susac syndrome. Reverse transcription of 0.5 to 1 ug RNA was performed with random hexamers. TCRdb fed the immunoSEQ multiplex PCR reads into MiXCR, producing one record per CDR3 protein. The top ten hold around 0.1% of the sample, which has about 210,000 distinct CDR3 sequences, about 93% seen once. The sequencing sample was made of CD4+ T cells from PBMCs. The receptor set was obtained from a human donor in good health.

The rearrangement links TRBV19 to TRBJ2-5; a possible D gene is TRBD1 (6 bases). The V and J ends lost 1 base and 9 bases respectively, with 15 bases between them. Germline V gives CDR1 LNHDA, CDR2 SQIVND (reference sequence). The CDR3 is 14 residues long. DNA of the CDR3: TGTGCCAGTAGTATAGCAGGCGCCGCAGGGGCCCAGTACTTC. This sequence encodes CASSIAGAAGAQYF.

This sequence joins TRBV20-1 and TRBJ2-3; 8 bases line up with TRBD2. The CDR3 covers 14 residues. Per the germline V gene, CDR1 is DFQATT and CDR2 is SNEGSKA (reference sequence). V trimming: 7 bases; J trimming: 2 bases; junction bases outside the gene matches: 8. CDR3 sequence reads: CSGRGAGVTDTQYF. The CDR3 DNA reads as TGCAGTGGGAGGGGAGCGGGGGTCACAGATACGCAGTATTTT.

V is TRBV3-1 and J is TRBJ2-7, with a tentative D call TRBD2 (6 bases). Trimming left V 1 base short and J 2 bases short, with 12 bases between. This CDR3 has 15 amino acids. Germline V gene data show CDR1 as LGHDT and CDR2 as YNNKEL (reference sequence). The CDR3, as DNA: TGTGCCAGCAGCCAAGTGGGACTTACCCCCTACGAGCAGTACTTC. Protein product: CASSQVGLTPYEQYF.

The V call is TRBV30, the J call TRBJ1-1; 7 bases map to TRBD1. Germline-derived CDR1 and CDR2 are GTSNPN and SVGIG (reference sequence). The V segment lost 3 bases and the J segment 5 bases; nucleotides outside the gene matches: 9. CDR3 size: 14 residues. In nucleotides, the CDR3 is TGTGCCTGGAGGGGGGACAGAAGGGAAACTGAAGCTTTCTTT. Amino acids: CAWRGDRRETEAFF. The variable domain in full, completed from reference TRBV30 and TRBJ1-1, reads SQTIHQWPATLVQPVGSPLSLECTVEGTSNPNLYWYRQAAGRGLQLLFYSVGIGQISSEVPQNLSASRPQDRQFILSSKKLLLSDSGFYLCAWRGDRRETEAFFGQGTRLTVV.